The present TCR beta chain was sequenced within a study of shared clonotypes between healthy human individuals. Findings of the study overall: Represented genetic and exposure-history diversity was restricted by having few donors.

Germline values: CDR1 SGHRS, CDR2 YFSETQ. With 0 bases removed from V and 1 base from J, the gap between germline ends came to 9 bases. This CDR3 spans 15 amino acids. Donors comprised only Caucasian adults living in Nashville, Tennessee. A split of CD4+ cells into CD45RA+ naive and CD45RA-negative memory subsets was performed. In the case of this clone: No antigen is known for it. Different DNA sequences within this sample yield the same CDR3.

Splitting of each subset's genomic DNA was done evenly across several immunoSEQ plates. TCRdb's copy holds only in-frame clones and misses some; the assay was immunoSEQ multiplex PCR. Here the sample spans roughly 2.2 million clones, 85% to 95% being singletons. Input material: naive CD4+ T cells from PBMCs. As for subset: CD45RA+ positively selected. This TCR derives from a man between 18 and 35 years old in good health. Some clones in this sample may be carry-over from other donors' samples. This rearrangement joins TRBV5-1 to TRBJ2-3, with D possibly matching TRBD2 (6 bases). The CDR3 coding sequence is TGCGCCAGCAGCTTGGGGCCTAGCGGCACAGATACGCAGTATTTT. This codes for CASSLGPSGTDTQYF.